The following is a TCR beta chain sequence with its context. Antigen specificity is unknown. The blood was taken when hyperthyroidism was first diagnosed, before any ophthalmopathy symptoms showed up. The data originate from a study of T cells in Graves' hyperthyroidism and ophthalmopathy. Findings of the study overall: Blood also showed most of the thyroid clonotypes that were expanded above 0.001.

Amplification yielded TCR beta CDR3 regions, with RNA transcripts as the source. When the TCR CDR3 underwent first-round RT-PCR, the HTBI primer set was used. Each CDR3 protein gets one entry after TCRdb re-called the multiplex PCR reads with MiXCR. The table has about 260,000 distinct CDR3 sequences, less than 30% seen once. The J segment lost 5 bases and the V segment lost 5 bases, leaving 10 bases of the junction unmatched. The V gene's germline CDR1 is SGHVS and CDR2 FQNEAQ. The CDR3 runs 15 residues. The sequenced sample consisted of blood. The receptor was derived from a man aged 35-49 years with Graves' hyperthyroidism that later progressed to Graves' ophthalmopathy. J is TRBJ1-1 and V is TRBV7-8; 8 nucleotides align to TRBD1. CDR3 protein: CASSLGQGAGTEAFF. The CDR3 DNA is TGTGCCAGCAGCCTCGGCCAGGGGGCCGGGACTGAAGCTTTCTTT.